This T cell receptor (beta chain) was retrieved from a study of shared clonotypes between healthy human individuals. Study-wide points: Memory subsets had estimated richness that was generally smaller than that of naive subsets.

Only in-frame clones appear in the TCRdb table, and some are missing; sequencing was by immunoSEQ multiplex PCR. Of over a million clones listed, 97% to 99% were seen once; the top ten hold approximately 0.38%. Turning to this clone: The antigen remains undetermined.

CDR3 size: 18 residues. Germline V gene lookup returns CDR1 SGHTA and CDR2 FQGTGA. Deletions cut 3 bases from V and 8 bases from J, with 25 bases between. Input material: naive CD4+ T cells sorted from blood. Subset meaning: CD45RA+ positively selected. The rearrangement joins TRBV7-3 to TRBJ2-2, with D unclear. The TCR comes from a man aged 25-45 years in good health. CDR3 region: CASSFISVLARRPGELFF. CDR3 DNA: TGTGCCAGCAGCTTTATTTCGGTCTTGGCTAGAAGACCGGGGGAGCTGTTTTTT.